Included here is one T cell receptor beta chain sequence, with context. Trimming cost V 0 bases and J 3 bases, with 8 bases left between them. Germline CDR1 is LGHDT and CDR2 is YNNKEL (reference sequence). This CDR3 has 14 residues. Authors' analysis steps: By means of reference gene primer amplification, nucleated cell counts were estimated. Profiling relied on immunoSEQ multiplex PCR, and the TCRdb table lists in-frame clones only, not all of them. That table gives V, J and clone size, and the DNA gave D and trimming. The sample holds 65,000 to 80,000 clones; roughly nine tenths are singletons and the top ten take roughly 15%. The data derive from a study of blood T cell repertoires in COVID-19. Study-level background: The analysed material was cDNA or gDNA that came from T cells, B-cell-depleted T cells, or PBMCs.

The sequencing sample was made of peripheral blood. The source of this sequence is an older man in a cohort sampled during active COVID-19. This chain connects TRBV3-1 (or the pseudogene TRBV3-2) to TRBJ1-1, with D unresolved. The CDR3 here is CASSQDRTYTEAFF. CDR3 DNA: TGTGCCAGCAGCCAAGACCGAACTTACACTGAAGCTTTCTTT.